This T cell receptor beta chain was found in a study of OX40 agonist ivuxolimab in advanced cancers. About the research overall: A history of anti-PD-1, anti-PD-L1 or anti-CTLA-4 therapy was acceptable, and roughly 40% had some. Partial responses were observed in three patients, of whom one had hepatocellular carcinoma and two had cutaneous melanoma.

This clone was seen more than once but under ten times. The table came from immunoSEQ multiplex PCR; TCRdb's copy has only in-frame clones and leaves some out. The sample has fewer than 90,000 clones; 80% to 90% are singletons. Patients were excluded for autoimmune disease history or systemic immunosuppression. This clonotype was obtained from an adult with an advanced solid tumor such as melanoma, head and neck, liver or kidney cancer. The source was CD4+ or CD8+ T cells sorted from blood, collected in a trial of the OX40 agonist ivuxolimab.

CDR3 bases: TGTGCCAGCAGCTTGGGCAGGGGGGACGAGCAGTACTTC. This sequence encodes CASSLGRGDEQYF. The rearrangement links TRBV7-9 to TRBJ2-7; perhaps TRBD1 as D (7 bases). The germline V and J ends were trimmed by 3 bases and 5 bases, with 11 bases remaining between them. The CDR3 runs 13 residues. CDR1 and CDR2 (germline): SEHNR, FQNEAQ (reference sequence).